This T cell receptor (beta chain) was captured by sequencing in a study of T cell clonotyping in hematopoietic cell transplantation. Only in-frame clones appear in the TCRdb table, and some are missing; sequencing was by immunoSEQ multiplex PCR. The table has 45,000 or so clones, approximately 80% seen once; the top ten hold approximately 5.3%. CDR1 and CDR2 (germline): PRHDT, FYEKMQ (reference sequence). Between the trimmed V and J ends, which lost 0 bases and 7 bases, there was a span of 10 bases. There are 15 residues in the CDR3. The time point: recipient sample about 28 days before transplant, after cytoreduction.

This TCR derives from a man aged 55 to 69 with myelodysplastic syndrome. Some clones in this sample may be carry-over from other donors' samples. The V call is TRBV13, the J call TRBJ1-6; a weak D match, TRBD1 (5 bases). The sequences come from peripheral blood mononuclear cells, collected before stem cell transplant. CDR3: CASSLGGGMNSPLHF. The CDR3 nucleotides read TGTGCCAGCAGCTTAGGGGGGGGGATGAATTCACCCCTCCACTTT.